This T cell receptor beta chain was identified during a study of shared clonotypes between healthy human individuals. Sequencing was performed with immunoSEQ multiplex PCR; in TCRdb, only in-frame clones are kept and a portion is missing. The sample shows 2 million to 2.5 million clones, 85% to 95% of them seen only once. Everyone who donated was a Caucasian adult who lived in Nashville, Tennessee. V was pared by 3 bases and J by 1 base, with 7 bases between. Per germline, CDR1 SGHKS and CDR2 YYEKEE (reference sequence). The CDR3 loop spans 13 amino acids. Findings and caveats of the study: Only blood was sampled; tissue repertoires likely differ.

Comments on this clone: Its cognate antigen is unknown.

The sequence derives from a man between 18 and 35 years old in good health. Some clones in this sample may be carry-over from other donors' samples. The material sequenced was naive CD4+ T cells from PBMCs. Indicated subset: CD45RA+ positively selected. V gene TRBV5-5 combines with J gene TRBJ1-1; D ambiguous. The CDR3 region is CASSSAGNTEAFF. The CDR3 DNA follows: TGTGCCAGCAGCTCGGCGGGGAACACTGAAGCTTTCTTT.